This T cell receptor beta chain was retrieved from a study of T-cell memory formation after mild COVID-19. Study-wide points: Day 15 to 85 contractors were CD4/CD8 balanced; later expanders leaned CD4+. Some responding clones appeared in pre-infection memory, suggesting cross-reactive memory joined.

5'RACE with constant-segment primers built TCRalpha and TCRbeta cDNA libraries with UMIs. TCRdb processed the 5' RACE reads anew with MiXCR; each CDR3 protein has one entry. The sample includes 300,000 to 400,000 distinct CDR3 sequences, 15% to 20% of them seen just once. The CDR3 extends over 14 amino acids. Germline CDR1 reads LNHNV; CDR2 reads YYDKDF (reference sequence). V lost 0 bases to trimming and J lost 5 bases, with 10 bases between them. This clonotype was detected many times. The antigen remains unidentified. The chain combines TRBV15 with TRBJ2-5, with D possibly matching TRBD2 (5 bases). This TCR was recovered from a man between 18 and 29 years old who had mild COVID-19 (a few samples of this study predate the infection). Cell type and time point are not known. What was sequenced was PBMCs or a T cell subset sorted from them (not recorded which). Written as DNA, the CDR3 is TGTGCCACCAGCAGAGATCGGGGTGAGGAGACCCAGTACTTC. This encodes CATSRDRGEETQYF.